The rows below give T cell receptor beta chains drawn from one sample of a study of neurological immune-mediated disorders. TCRdb ran MiXCR on the 5' RACE reads and lists one entry per CDR3 protein. This sample carries roughly 16,000 distinct CDR3 sequences, over 12% of them seen once, and the ten largest clones take roughly 15%. The sample taken for sequencing was PBMCs. The receptor set was obtained from a man aged 55 to 70 with HTLV-1-associated myelopathy (HAM/TSP). Both conserved end residues are part of each CDR3. The order of the fields is J gene, V gene, CDR3 protein.

TRBJ2-1,TRBV20-1,CSARDIRGYPPREQFF
TRBJ2-5,TRBV7-8,CASSIAGTSVGATQETQYF
TRBJ2-7,TRBV20-1,CSARRNSGVSYEQYF
TRBJ2-3,TRBV6-6,CASSPSQVLDTQYF
TRBJ2-3,TRBV18,CASSPPGGVGRGTDTQYF
TRBJ2-2,TRBV2,CASEAHGTAGELFF
TRBJ2-3,TRBV20-1,CSARDQRARDTQYF
TRBJ1-2,TRBV10-3,CAISETGTGQGYGYTF
TRBJ1-1,TRBV5-1,CASSLGDNSNTEAFF
TRBJ2-1,TRBV6-5,CASSFGGEQFF
TRBJ2-7,TRBV18,CASSPRGGYEQYF
TRBJ2-3,TRBV7-2,CASSLGSLSTDTQYF
TRBJ1-2,TRBV7-2,CASSLAGVEGYGYTF
TRBJ2-5,TRBV6-2/TRBV6-3,CASIGGSETQYF
TRBJ1-2,TRBV20-1,CSGYRGQDYGYTF
TRBJ1-2,TRBV3-1,CASSGNQGADGYTF
TRBJ2-1,TRBV6-4,CASSPGWGANEQFF